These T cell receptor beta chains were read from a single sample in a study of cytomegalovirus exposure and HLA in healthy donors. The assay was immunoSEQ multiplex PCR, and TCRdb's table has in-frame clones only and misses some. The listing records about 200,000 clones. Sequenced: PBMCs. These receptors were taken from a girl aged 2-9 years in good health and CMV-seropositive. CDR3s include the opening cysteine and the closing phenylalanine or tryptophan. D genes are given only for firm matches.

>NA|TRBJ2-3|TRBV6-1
CASSFLGPRPQYF
TGTGCCAGCAGTTTTCTAGGCCCCCGGCCACAGTATTTT
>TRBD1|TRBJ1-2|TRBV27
CASSPDRVGGYTF
TGTGCCAGCAGTCCAGACAGGGTTGGGGGCTACACCTTC
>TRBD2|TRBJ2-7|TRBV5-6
CASSWGLAGVYEQYF
TGTGCCAGCAGCTGGGGACTAGCGGGAGTCTACGAGCAGTACTTC
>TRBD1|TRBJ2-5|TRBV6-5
CASREDRAKTQYF
TGTGCCAGCAGAGAGGACAGGGCGAAGACCCAGTACTTC
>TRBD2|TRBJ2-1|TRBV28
CASSFVGGNNEQFF
TGTGCCAGCAGTTTTGTCGGGGGGAACAATGAGCAGTTCTTC
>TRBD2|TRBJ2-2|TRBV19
CASSFLAGGFTGELFF
TGTGCCAGTAGTTTTCTAGCGGGAGGGTTCACCGGGGAGCTGTTTTTT
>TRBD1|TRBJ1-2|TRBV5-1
CASSFTVQGQGARGYTF
TGCGCCAGCAGCTTCACCGTTCAGGGACAGGGGGCTCGTGGCTACACCTTC
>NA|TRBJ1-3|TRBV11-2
CASRTGNTIYF
TGTGCCAGCAGAACAGGCAACACCATATATTTT
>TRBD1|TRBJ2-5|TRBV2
CASTKNRDRGETQYF
TGTGCCAGCACAAAGAATAGGGACAGGGGAGAGACCCAGTACTTC
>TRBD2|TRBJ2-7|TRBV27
CASSLSGLAEGFYEQYF
TGTGCCAGCAGTTTATCTGGACTAGCGGAGGGGTTCTACGAGCAGTACTTC
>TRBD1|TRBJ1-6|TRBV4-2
CASSLWTGEDSPLHF
TGTGCCAGCAGCTTGTGGACAGGGGAGGATTCACCCCTCCACTTT
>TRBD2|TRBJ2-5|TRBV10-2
CASSESKASGRVEETQYF
TGCGCCAGCAGTGAGTCGAAGGCTAGCGGGAGGGTCGAAGAGACCCAGTACTTC
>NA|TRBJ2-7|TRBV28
CASSRPYEQYF
TGTGCCAGTTCCAGGCCTTACGAGCAGTACTTC
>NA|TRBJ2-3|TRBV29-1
CSVEDNPRLDTQYF
TGCAGCGTTGAAGATAACCCGCGGTTAGATACGCAGTATTTT
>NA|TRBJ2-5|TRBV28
CASSLPRDPRVETQYF
TGTGCCAGCAGTTTACCCCGCGACCCACGGGTAGAGACCCAGTACTTC
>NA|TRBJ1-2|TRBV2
CASMQGYGYTF
TGTGCCAGCATGCAGGGCTATGGCTACACCTTC
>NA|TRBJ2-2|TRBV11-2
CASSPLLPGETGELFF
TGTGCCAGCAGCCCACTTCTGCCTGGGGAGACCGGGGAGCTGTTTTTT
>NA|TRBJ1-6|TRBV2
CASSVGSAGSPLHF
TGTGCCAGCAGTGTTGGCAGCGCCGGTTCACCCCTCCACTTT
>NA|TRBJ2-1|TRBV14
CASSQDRVGRYNEQFF
TGTGCCAGCAGCCAAGATCGCGTGGGCAGATACAATGAGCAGTTCTTC
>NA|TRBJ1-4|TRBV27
CASSLWRDYKLFF
TGTGCCAGCAGTTTATGGCGAGACTATAAACTGTTTTTT
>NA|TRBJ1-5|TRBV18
CASSPYSSANQPQHF
TGTGCCAGCTCACCATACTCTTCTGCCAATCAGCCCCAGCATTTT
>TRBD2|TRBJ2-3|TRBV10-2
CASSENSGMTDTQYF
TGCGCCAGCAGTGAAAACAGCGGGATGACAGATACGCAGTATTTT
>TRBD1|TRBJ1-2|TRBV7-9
CASSLRDRASIYGYTF
TGTGCCAGCAGCTTAAGGGACAGGGCCTCTATCTATGGCTACACCTTC
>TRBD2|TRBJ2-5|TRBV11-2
CASSLGAAGGRTQYF
TGTGCCAGCAGCTTAGGCGCAGCGGGAGGGCGGACCCAGTACTTC
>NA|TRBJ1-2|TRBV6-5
CASSVNGYTF
TGTGCCAGCAGTGTTAATGGCTACACCTTC
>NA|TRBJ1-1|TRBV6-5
CASSQPGTEAFF
TGTGCCAGTTCTCAGCCGGGCACTGAAGCTTTCTTT
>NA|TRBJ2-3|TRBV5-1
CASSLHLADTQYF
TGCGCCAGCAGCTTGCACTTAGCGGATACGCAGTATTTT
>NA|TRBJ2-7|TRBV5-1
CASSRVAATYEQYF
TGCGCCAGCAGCAGGGTAGCGGCAACCTACGAGCAGTACTTC
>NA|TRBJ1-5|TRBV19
CASSMGGASNQPQHF
TGTGCCAGTAGTATGGGCGGGGCTAGCAATCAGCCCCAGCATTTT
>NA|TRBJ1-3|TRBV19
CASSSPFGNTIYF
TGTGCCAGTAGTTCCCCTTTCGGAAACACCATATATTTT
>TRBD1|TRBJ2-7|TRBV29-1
CSVDRVGSYEQYF
TGCAGCGTCGACAGGGTAGGGTCCTACGAGCAGTACTTC